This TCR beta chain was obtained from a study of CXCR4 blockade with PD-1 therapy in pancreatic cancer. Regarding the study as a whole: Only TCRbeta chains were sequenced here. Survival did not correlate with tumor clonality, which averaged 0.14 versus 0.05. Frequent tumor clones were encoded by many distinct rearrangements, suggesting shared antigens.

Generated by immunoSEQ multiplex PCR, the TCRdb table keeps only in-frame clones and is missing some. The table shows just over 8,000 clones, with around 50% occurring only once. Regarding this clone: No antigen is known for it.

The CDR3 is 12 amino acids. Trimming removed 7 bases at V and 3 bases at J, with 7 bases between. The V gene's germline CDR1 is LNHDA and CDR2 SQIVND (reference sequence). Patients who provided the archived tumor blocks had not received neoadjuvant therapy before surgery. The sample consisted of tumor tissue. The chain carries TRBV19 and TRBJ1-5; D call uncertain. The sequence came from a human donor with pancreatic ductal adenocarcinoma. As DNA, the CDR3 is TGTGCCAGTACCGCGTTCAATCAGCCCCAGCATTTT. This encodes CASTAFNQPQHF.